This is a list of T cell receptor beta chains from one sample in a study of beta chain features in type 1 diabetes. Clones were sequenced by immunoSEQ multiplex PCR, and TCRdb holds only the in-frame ones, with some missing. The top ten hold more than 0.015% of the sample, which has 200,000 to 300,000 clones, approximately 11% seen once. Source material: naive CD4+ T cells from blood. The receptors were gathered from a young man with type 1 diabetes. Both conserved end residues are part of each CDR3. A D gene is named only where the DNA matches it firmly. Part of the rows lack a size; the others show once, few, many or a class for expanded clones.

clone size	D gene	V gene	J gene	CDR3 protein	CDR3 DNA
NA	NA	TRBV15	TRBJ2-1	CATLRRRGNEQFF	TGTGCCACCCTCCGTCGCAGGGGCAATGAGCAGTTCTTC
few	NA	TRBV9	TRBJ2-7	CASSVEGRAYYEQYF	TGTGCCAGCAGCGTAGAGGGCAGGGCCTACTACGAGCAGTACTTC
few	TRBD1	TRBV6-5	TRBJ1-5	CASSTGTADQPQHF	TGTGCCAGCAGTACAGGGACAGCCGATCAGCCCCAGCATTTT
few	NA	TRBV29-1	TRBJ2-3	CSVASTDTQYF	TGCAGCGTTGCGAGCACAGATACGCAGTATTTT
NA	NA	TRBV28	TRBJ1-2	CASSSEDYGYTF	TGTGCCAGCAGTTCAGAGGACTATGGCTACACCTTC
NA	NA	TRBV5-4	TRBJ2-5	CASSLGQETQYF	TGTGCCAGCAGCTTGGGGCAGGAGACCCAGTACTTC
few	NA	TRBV9	TRBJ2-1	CASSLGPDNEQFF	TGTGCCAGCAGCCTCGGTCCCGACAATGAGCAGTTCTTC
few	NA	TRBV6-1	TRBJ2-6	CASRRGTGANVLTF	TGTGCCAGCAGAAGGGGCACTGGGGCCAACGTCCTGACTTTC
few	NA	TRBV19	TRBJ1-5	CASSIRQILSNQPQHF	TGTGCCAGTAGTATCAGGCAGATCCTCAGCAATCAGCCCCAGCATTTT
few	NA	TRBV28	TRBJ2-3	CASTPPGVFDTQYF	TGTGCCAGCACCCCGCCGGGAGTGTTCGATACGCAGTATTTT
NA	TRBD2	TRBV5-4	TRBJ2-3	CASSRMSGEYTDTQYF	TGTGCCAGCAGCCGGATGAGCGGGGAATACACAGATACGCAGTATTTT
few	NA	TRBV7-9	TRBJ1-4	CASSERQLNEKLFF	TGTGCCAGCAGCGAACGACAGCTTAATGAAAAACTGTTTTTT
NA	NA	TRBV2	TRBJ2-3	CASSEYGSQLTDTQYF	TGTGCCAGCAGTGAATATGGATCACAGCTCACAGATACGCAGTATTTT
few	NA	TRBV7-3	TRBJ2-1	CASSLTGTRSYNEQFF	TGTGCCAGCAGCTTAACGGGGACACGATCGTACAATGAGCAGTTCTTC
NA	NA	TRBV6-1	TRBJ1-5	CASSLPGGNQPQHF	TGTGCCAGCAGCCTTCCAGGGGGCAATCAGCCCCAGCATTTT
few	NA	TRBV7-2	TRBJ1-1	CASSELLEAFF	TGTGCCAGCAGCGAACTACTGGAAGCTTTCTTT
few	NA	TRBV5-1	TRBJ2-3	CASSPGQITDTQYF	TGCGCCAGCAGCCCTGGACAGATCACAGATACGCAGTATTTT
few	NA	TRBV4-2	TRBJ2-3	CASSPGSGDTQYF	TGTGCCAGCAGCCCTGGCTCGGGAGATACGCAGTATTTT
few	TRBD1	TRBV18	TRBJ1-2	CASSPTGGTANYGYTF	TGTGCCAGCTCACCTACAGGGGGGACTGCTAACTATGGCTACACCTTC
few	TRBD2	TRBV29-1	TRBJ2-2	CSVGRGTGELFF	TGCAGCGTCGGGAGGGGAACCGGGGAGCTGTTTTTT
few	NA	TRBV12-5	TRBJ1-6	CASGLAQTNSPLHF	TGTGCTAGTGGTTTGGCACAGACTAATTCACCCCTCCACTTT
few	TRBD2	TRBV30	TRBJ2-3	CAEGLATDTQYF	TGTGCCGAGGGACTAGCCACAGATACGCAGTATTTT
few	TRBD2	TRBV18	TRBJ2-7	CASSSGVTSGSYEQYF	TGTGCCAGCTCATCCGGGGTGACTAGCGGGTCCTACGAGCAGTACTTC
NA	TRBD2	TRBV25-1	TRBJ2-3	CASSERGGTDTQYF	TGTGCCAGCAGTGAGCGGGGGGGCACAGATACGCAGTATTTT
NA	TRBD1	TRBV28	TRBJ1-1	CASRGQDPRNTEAFF	TGTGCCAGCAGGGGACAGGACCCTAGGAACACTGAAGCTTTCTTT
NA	TRBD1	TRBV6-5	TRBJ2-7	CASSRDRGTYEQYF	TGTGCCAGCAGCCGGGACAGGGGGACCTACGAGCAGTACTTC
few	NA	TRBV5-1	TRBJ2-1	CASSLAVVRSSSRIYNEQFF	TGCGCCAGCAGCTTGGCGGTGGTTCGGAGTTCCTCAAGGATCTACAATGAGCAGTTCTTC
NA	NA	TRBV30	TRBJ1-6	CAWSLTVYNSPLHF	TGTGCCTGGAGCCTGACAGTCTATAATTCACCCCTCCACTTT
NA	TRBD1	TRBV7-6	TRBJ1-2	CASSSRQGDGYTF	TGTGCCAGCAGCTCGCGACAGGGCGATGGCTACACCTTC
NA	NA	TRBV25-1	TRBJ1-4	CASSGSGEKLFF	TGTGCCAGCAGTGGGTCGGGAGAAAAACTGTTTTTT
few	NA	TRBV5-6	TRBJ2-6	CASSTGAGHSGANVLTF	TGTGCCAGCAGCACGGGCGCGGGCCACTCTGGGGCCAACGTCCTGACTTTC
NA	NA	TRBV5-6	TRBJ2-7	CASSLRGYEQYF	TGTGCCAGCAGCTTGAGGGGCTACGAGCAGTACTTC
NA	NA	TRBV30	TRBJ1-5	CAWSAPLNQPQHF	TGTGCCTGGAGTGCCCCCCTAAATCAGCCCCAGCATTTT
NA	TRBD1	TRBV25-1	TRBJ2-7	CASRAGTGIYEQYF	TGTGCCAGCAGGGCCGGGACAGGGATTTACGAGCAGTACTTC
NA	NA	TRBV2	TRBJ2-7	CASSGTYRGEQYF	TGTGCCAGCAGTGGCACTTACAGAGGGGAGCAGTACTTC
few	NA	TRBV11-2	TRBJ2-1	CASSAGADRNNEQFF	TGTGCCAGCAGCGCAGGGGCGGATCGGAACAATGAGCAGTTCTTC
few	NA	TRBV28	TRBJ2-6	CASSLRGLATGANVLTF	TGTGCCAGCAGTTTAAGGGGCTTGGCGACTGGGGCCAACGTCCTGACTTTC
NA	NA	TRBV13	TRBJ1-2	CASSPGPYGYTF	TGTGCCAGCAGCCCAGGGCCCTATGGCTACACCTTC
few	NA	TRBV12-5	TRBJ2-3	CASGLSGGDTQYF	TGTGCTAGTGGTTTGAGCGGAGGAGATACGCAGTATTTT
NA	TRBD1	TRBV2	TRBJ1-5	CASSARDRGYSNQPQHF	TGTGCCAGCAGCGCCCGAGACAGGGGCTATAGCAATCAGCCCCAGCATTTT
NA	TRBD1	TRBV5-1	TRBJ1-2	CASSDSPGTGPGGYTF	TGCGCCAGCAGCGACTCCCCGGGGACAGGCCCGGGTGGCTACACCTTC
NA	NA	TRBV5-6	TRBJ1-1	CASSQERVAGSTEAFF	TGTGCCAGCAGTCAGGAACGGGTCGCGGGTTCCACTGAAGCTTTCTTT
few	NA	TRBV7-3	TRBJ1-1	CASSSQGGGEAFF	TGTGCCAGCAGTTCACAGGGTGGGGGTGAAGCTTTCTTT
few	TRBD2	TRBV28	TRBJ2-1	CASRTTGPSGGTYNEQFF	TGTGCCAGCAGGACGACTGGGCCCAGCGGGGGAACCTACAATGAGCAGTTCTTC
NA	TRBD1	TRBV6-1	TRBJ1-6	CASTEDRGRSPLHF	TGTGCCAGCACCGAGGACAGGGGTCGATCACCCCTCCACTTT
NA	NA	TRBV11-2	TRBJ2-5	CASSLTGSRQETQYF	TGTGCCAGCAGCTTAACAGGGTCGAGGCAAGAGACCCAGTACTTC
few	NA	TRBV2	TRBJ1-1	CASSSDLNTEAFF	TGTGCCAGCAGCTCGGACTTGAACACTGAAGCTTTCTTT
NA	NA	TRBV5-1	TRBJ1-1	CASSLGTFMNTEAFF	TGCGCCAGCAGCTTGGGGACATTCATGAACACTGAAGCTTTCTTT
NA	NA	TRBV9	TRBJ1-1	CASSVGRPNTEAFF	TGTGCCAGCAGCGTAGGGAGGCCAAACACTGAAGCTTTCTTT
few	NA	TRBV7-2	TRBJ1-6	CASSLWSPGKNSPLHF	TGTGCCAGCAGCTTATGGTCCCCAGGGAAGAATTCACCCCTCCACTTT
NA	NA	TRBV11-2	TRBJ2-5	CASSPGGGETQYF	TGTGCCAGCAGCCCGGGGGGCGGGGAGACCCAGTACTTC
few	TRBD1	TRBV6-5	TRBJ2-7	CASSYGTESYEQYF	TGTGCCAGCAGTTATGGGACAGAGTCCTACGAGCAGTACTTC
NA	NA	TRBV5-1	TRBJ1-3	CASRQGVLSGNTIYF	TGCGCCAGCAGACAAGGGGTCCTCTCTGGAAACACCATATATTTT
few	NA	TRBV28	TRBJ1-1	CASSLIPSEAFF	TGTGCCAGCAGTTTAATTCCCTCTGAAGCTTTCTTT
few	TRBD2	TRBV7-3	TRBJ2-5	CASSRGGNQETQYF	TGTGCCAGCAGCCGGGGGGGGAACCAAGAGACCCAGTACTTC